This TCR beta chain was recorded in a study of OX40 agonist ivuxolimab in advanced cancers. On the study more broadly: Past anti-PD-1, anti-PD-L1 or anti-CTLA-4 therapy was accepted, and 30% to 50% had received some. Whole-study findings and limits: At 0.1 to 3.0 mg/kg and by week 6, CD4+ and CD8+ T cells in the blood had expanded clonally.

Profiled with immunoSEQ multiplex PCR; TCRdb holds only in-frame clones, not every one. The repertoire consists of about 100,000 clones, with around 93% occurring once and the leading ten covering under 0.65%. As for this clone: Its antigen is currently unknown.

The sample here was CD4+ or CD8+ T cells sorted from blood, taken in a trial of the OX40 agonist ivuxolimab. This TCR came from an adult with an advanced solid tumor such as melanoma, head and neck, liver or kidney cancer.

The CDR3 sequence is CASSLDPTGNGYTF. CDR3 nucleotide sequence: TGTGCCAGCAGCTTAGATCCGACAGGGAATGGCTACACCTTC. The chain joins TRBV11-3 to TRBJ1-2; 7 bases align to TRBD1. The CDR3 is 14 residues long. Trimming removed 0 bases from V and 6 bases from J; junction bases left unmatched: 4. Germline CDR1 and CDR2: SGHNT and YENEEA.